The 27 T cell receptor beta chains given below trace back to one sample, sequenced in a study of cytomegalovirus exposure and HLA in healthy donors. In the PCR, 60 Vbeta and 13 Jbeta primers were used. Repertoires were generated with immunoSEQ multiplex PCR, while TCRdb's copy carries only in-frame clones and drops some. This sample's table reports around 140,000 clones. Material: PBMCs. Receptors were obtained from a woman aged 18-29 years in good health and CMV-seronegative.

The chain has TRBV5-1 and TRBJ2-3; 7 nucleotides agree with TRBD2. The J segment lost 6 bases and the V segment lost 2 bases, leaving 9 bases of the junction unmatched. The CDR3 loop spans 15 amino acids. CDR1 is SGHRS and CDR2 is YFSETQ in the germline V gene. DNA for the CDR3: TGCGCCAGCAGCTTTGAGGGTAGGGGAGGGGATACGCAGTATTTT. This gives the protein CASSFEGRGGDTQYF.

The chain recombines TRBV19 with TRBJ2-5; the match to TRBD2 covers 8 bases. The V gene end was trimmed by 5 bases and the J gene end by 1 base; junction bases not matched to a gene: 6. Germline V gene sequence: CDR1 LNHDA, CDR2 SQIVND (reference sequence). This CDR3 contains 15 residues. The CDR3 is CASSYTGRVQETQYF. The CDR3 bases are TGTGCCAGTAGTTACACCGGGAGGGTCCAAGAGACCCAGTACTTC.

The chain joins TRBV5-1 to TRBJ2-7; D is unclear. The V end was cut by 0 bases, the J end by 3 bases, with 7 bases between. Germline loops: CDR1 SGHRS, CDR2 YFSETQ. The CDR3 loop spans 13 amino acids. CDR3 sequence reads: CASSLASVYEQYF. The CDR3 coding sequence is TGCGCCAGCAGCTTGGCCTCGGTCTACGAGCAGTACTTC.

CDR3 nucleotides: TGTGCCATCAGCTTCGGGACTCCCACCATAGCCGGGTACAATGAGCAGTTCTTC. Its protein product is CAISFGTPTIAGYNEQFF. The V call is TRBV10-3, the J call TRBJ2-1; possible D gene TRBD2, 6 bases. Germline V gene sequence: CDR1 ENHRY, CDR2 SYGVKD. The length of the CDR3 is 18 residues. The V and J ends lost 6 bases and 4 bases respectively, with 25 bases between them.

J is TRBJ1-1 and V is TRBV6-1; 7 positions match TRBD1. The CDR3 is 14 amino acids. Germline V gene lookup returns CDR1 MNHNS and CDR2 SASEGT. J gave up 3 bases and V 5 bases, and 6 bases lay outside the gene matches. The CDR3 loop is CASSPGTADTEAFF. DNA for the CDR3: TGTGCCAGCAGTCCCGGGACAGCTGACACTGAAGCTTTCTTT.

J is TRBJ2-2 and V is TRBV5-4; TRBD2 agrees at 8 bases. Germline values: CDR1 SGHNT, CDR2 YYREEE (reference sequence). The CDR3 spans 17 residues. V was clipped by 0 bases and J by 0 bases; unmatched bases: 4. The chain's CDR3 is CASSLEYSGTNTGELFF. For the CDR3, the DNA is TGTGCCAGCAGCTTGGAGTATAGCGGGACGAACACCGGGGAGCTGTTTTTT. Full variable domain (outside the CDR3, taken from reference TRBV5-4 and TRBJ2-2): ETGVTQSPTHLIKTRGQQVTLRCSSQSGHNTVSWYQQALGQGPQFIFQYYREEENGRGNFPPRFSGLQFPNYSSELNVNALELDDSALYLCASSLEYSGTNTGELFFGEGSRLTVL.

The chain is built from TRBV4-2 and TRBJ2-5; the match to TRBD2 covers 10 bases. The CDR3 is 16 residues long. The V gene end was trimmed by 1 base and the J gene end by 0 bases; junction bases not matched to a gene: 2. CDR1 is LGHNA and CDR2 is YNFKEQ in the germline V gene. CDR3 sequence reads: CASSQGTSGDQETQYF. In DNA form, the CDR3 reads TGTGCCAGCAGCCAAGGGACTAGCGGAGACCAAGAGACCCAGTACTTC.

The CDR3: CASSEFPTGTTNEKLFF. The CDR3 nucleotides read TGTGCCAGCAGTGAATTTCCGACCGGGACAACTAATGAAAAACTGTTTTTT. The chain links TRBV6-1 to TRBJ1-4; no clear D gene. The ends were cut back, 2 bases at V and 0 bases at J, with 13 bases in the middle. Per the germline V gene, CDR1 is MNHNS and CDR2 is SASEGT. The CDR3 contains 17 residues.

The CDR3, as DNA: TGCAGCGTCGGACAGATCTCCTACGAGCAGTACTTC. Its protein product is CSVGQISYEQYF. The J gene is TRBJ2-7, the V gene TRBV29-1; D is perhaps TRBD1 (6 bases). The CDR3 sequence is 12 residues long. V shed 6 bases and J shed 0 bases, with 9 bases lying between them. CDR1 is SQVTM, CDR2 ANQGSEA, per germline.

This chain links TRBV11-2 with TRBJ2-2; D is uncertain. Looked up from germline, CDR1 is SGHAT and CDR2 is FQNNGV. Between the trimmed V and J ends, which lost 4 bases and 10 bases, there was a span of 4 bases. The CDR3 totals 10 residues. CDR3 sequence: CASSSLELFF. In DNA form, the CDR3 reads TGTGCCAGCAGCTCCCTGGAGCTGTTTTTT.

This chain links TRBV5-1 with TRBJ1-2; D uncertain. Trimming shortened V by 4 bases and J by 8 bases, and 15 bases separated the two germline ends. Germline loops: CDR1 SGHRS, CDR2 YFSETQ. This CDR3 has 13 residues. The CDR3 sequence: CASSTIGWEGYTF. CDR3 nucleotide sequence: TGCGCCAGCAGCACCATTGGATGGGAGGGCTACACCTTC.

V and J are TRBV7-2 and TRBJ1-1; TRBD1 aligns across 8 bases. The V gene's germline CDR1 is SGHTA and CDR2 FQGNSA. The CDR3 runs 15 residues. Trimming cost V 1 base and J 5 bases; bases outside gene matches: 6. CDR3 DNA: TGTGCCAGCAGCTTAGGGAACAGGGGGGGAACTGAAGCTTTCTTT. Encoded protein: CASSLGNRGGTEAFF.

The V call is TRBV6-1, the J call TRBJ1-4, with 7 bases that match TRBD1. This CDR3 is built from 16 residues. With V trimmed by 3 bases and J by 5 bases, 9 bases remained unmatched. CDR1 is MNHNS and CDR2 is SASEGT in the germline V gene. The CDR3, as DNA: TGTGCCAGCAGTGACCAAGGACAGGCCGGAAATGAAAAACTGTTTTTT. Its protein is CASSDQGQAGNEKLFF.

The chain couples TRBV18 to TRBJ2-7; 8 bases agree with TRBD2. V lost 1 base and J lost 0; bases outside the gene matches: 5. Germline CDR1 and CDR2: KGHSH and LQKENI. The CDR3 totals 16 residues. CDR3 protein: CASSPQTSGNSYEQYF. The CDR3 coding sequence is TGTGCCAGCTCACCACAAACTAGCGGAAACTCCTACGAGCAGTACTTC. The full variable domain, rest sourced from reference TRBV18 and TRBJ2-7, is NAGVMQNPRHLVRRRGQEARLRCSPMKGHSHVYWYRQLPEEGLKFMVYLQKENIIDESGMPKERFSAEFPKEGPSILRIQQVVRGDSAAYFCASSPQTSGNSYEQYFGPGTRLTVT.

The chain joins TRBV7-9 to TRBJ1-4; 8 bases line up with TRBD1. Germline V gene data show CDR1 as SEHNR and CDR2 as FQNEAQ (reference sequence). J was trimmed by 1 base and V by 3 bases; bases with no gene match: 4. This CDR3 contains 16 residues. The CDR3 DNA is TGTGCCAGCAGCTTCGCAGACAGGGGAACTAATGAAAAACTGTTTTTT. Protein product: CASSFADRGTNEKLFF.

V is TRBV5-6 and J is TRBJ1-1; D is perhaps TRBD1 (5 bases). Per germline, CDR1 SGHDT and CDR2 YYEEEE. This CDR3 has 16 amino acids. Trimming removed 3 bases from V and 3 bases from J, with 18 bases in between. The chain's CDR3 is CASSSGGWARDTEAFF. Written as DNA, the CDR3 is TGTGCCAGCAGCTCGGGGGGGTGGGCGAGGGACACTGAAGCTTTCTTT.

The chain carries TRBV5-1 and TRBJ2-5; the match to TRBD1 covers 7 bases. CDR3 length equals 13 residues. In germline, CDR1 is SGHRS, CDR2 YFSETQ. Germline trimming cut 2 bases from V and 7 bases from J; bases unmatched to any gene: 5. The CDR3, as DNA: TGCGCCAGCAGCTTTACAGGGGTTGGGACCCAGTACTTC. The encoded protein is CASSFTGVGTQYF.

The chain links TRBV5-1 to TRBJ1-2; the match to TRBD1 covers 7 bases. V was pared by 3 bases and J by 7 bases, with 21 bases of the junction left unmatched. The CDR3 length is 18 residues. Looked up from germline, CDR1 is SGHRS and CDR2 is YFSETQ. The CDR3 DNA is TGCGCCAGCAGCTCTATAGGACAGGCGGCCATCCTGGGGGGTGGCTACACCTTC. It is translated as CASSSIGQAAILGGGYTF.

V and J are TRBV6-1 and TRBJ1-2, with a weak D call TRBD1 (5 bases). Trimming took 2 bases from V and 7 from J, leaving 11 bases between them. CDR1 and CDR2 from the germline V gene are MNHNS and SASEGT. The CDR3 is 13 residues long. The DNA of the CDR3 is TGTGCCAGCAGTGAAAGTCAGGGTGGTGGCTACACCTTC. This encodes CASSESQGGGYTF.

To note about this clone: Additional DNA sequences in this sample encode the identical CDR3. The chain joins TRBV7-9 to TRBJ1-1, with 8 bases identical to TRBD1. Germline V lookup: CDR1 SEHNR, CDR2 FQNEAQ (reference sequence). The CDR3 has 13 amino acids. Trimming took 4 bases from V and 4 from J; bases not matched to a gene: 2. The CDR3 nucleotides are TGTGCCAGCAGCTCGACAGGGGTCACTGAAGCTTTCTTT. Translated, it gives CASSSTGVTEAFF.

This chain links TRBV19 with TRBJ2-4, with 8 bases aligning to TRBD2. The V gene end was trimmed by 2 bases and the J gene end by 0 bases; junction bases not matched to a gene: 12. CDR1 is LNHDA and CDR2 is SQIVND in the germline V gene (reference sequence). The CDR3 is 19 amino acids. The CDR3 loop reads CASSISAGDTKTAKNIQYF. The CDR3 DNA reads TGTGCCAGTAGTATATCAGCGGGAGATACTAAAACAGCCAAAAACATTCAGTACTTC.

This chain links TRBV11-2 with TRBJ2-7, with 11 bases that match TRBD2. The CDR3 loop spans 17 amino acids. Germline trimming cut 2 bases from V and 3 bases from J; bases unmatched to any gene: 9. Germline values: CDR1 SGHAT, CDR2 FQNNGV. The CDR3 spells CASSLIGTSGNSYEQYF. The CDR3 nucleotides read TGTGCCAGCAGCTTAATCGGGACTAGCGGTAATAGCTACGAGCAGTACTTC.

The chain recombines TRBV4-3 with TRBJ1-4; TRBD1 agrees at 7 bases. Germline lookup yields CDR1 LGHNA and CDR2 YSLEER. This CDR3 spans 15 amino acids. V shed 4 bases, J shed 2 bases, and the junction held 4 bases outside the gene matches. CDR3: CASSRQGSTNEKLFF. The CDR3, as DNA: TGCGCCAGCAGCCGACAGGGTTCGACTAATGAAAAACTGTTTTTT.

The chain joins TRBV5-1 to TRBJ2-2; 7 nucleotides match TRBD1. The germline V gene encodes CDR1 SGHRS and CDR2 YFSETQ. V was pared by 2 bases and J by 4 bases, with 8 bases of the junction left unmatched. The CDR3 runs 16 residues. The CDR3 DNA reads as TGCGCCAGCAGCTTTGGGGTGACAGGGTCCACCGGGGAGCTGTTTTTT. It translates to CASSFGVTGSTGELFF.

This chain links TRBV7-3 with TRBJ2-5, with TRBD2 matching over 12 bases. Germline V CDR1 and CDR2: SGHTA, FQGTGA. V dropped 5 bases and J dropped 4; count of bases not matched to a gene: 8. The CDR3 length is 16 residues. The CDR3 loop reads CASSPAASGRGETQYF. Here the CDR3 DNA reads TGTGCCAGCAGCCCCGCGGCTAGCGGGAGGGGAGAGACCCAGTACTTC.

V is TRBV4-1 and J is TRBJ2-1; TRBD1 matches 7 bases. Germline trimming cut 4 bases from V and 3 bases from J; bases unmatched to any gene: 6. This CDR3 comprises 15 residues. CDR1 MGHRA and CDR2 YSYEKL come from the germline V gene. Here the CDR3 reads CASSPGQALYNEQFF. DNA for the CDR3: TGCGCCAGCAGCCCCGGACAGGCACTCTACAATGAGCAGTTCTTC.

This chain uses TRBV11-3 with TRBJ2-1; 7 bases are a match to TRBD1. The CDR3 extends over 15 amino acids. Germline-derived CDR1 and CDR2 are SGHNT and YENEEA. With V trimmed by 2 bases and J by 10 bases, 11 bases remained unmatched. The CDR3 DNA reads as TGTGCCAGCAGCTTAACGGGACAGTGGGAAGGGGAGCAGTTCTTC. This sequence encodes CASSLTGQWEGEQFF.